The following is a TCR beta chain sequence with its context. Germline assignment: CDR1 SNHLY and CDR2 FYNNEI. This CDR3 is 13 amino acids long. J gave up 9 bases and V 6 bases, and 8 bases lay outside the gene matches. This record belongs to a study of shared clonotypes between healthy human individuals. Produced via immunoSEQ multiplex PCR; TCRdb's table is partial and in-frame only. The sample shows about 2.4 million clones, around nine tenths of them seen only once. This TCR was recovered from a young man in good health. Input material: naive CD4+ T cells sorted from blood. As for subset: CD45RA+ positively selected. The genes are TRBV2 and TRBJ1-1; 9 bases fit TRBD1. CDR3 region: CASRVSGTGQAFF. The CDR3 nucleotides read TGTGCCAGCAGGGTTTCCGGGACAGGGCAAGCTTTCTTT.